This TCR beta chain is drawn from a study of memory CD4+ T cells and cytomegalovirus serostatus. Study summary: Of the healthy Belgian adults, fewer than 10 were CMV seropositive and 20 to 30 seronegative. The study's findings and limits: About 40% of the roughly 150 known CMV-associated TCRbeta sequences appeared in CD4+ memory.

The CDR3 length is 14 residues. Germline values: CDR1 SGHRS, CDR2 YFSETQ. The V end lost 4 bases, the J end lost 1 base, and 10 bases lay between the germline ends. The sort gate was single viable CD3+CD4+CD8-CD45RO+ cells for memory CD4+ T cells. CMV serostatus came from serum IgG against pp150, pp28, p38, p52. For this clone: Its matching antigen is unknown.

Per the study methods: After removing out-of-frame reads, around 2.2 million distinct TCRbeta sequences remained. Produced via immunoSEQ multiplex PCR; TCRdb's table is partial and in-frame only. V and J calls and clone size are as listed in that table; D and trimming were resolved from the DNA. Of about 92,000 clones in the sample, about four fifths were seen once. The receptor was isolated from an adult in good health and CMV-seropositive. The sample comprised memory CD4+ T cells from blood. The rearrangement joins TRBV5-1 to TRBJ2-3; D is possibly TRBD1 (5 bases). CDR3 DNA sequence: TGCGCCAGCAGCCCAGGGTTTGGCACAGATACGCAGTATTTT. Translation gives CASSPGFGTDTQYF.